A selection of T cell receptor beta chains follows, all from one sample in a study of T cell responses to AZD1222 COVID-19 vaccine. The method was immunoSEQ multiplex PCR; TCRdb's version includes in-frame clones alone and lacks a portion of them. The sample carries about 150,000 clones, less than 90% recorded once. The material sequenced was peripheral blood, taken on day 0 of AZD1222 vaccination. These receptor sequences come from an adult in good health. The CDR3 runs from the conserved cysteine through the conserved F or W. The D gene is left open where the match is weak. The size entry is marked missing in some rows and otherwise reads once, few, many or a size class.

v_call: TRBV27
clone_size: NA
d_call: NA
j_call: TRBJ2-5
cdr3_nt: TGTGCCGTCAGGAGTTTCGGGAAGGAGACCCAGTACTTC
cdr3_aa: CAVRSFGKETQYF

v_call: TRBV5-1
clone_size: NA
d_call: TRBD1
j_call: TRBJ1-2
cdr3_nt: TGCGCCAGCAGCTTGGATAATTGGGCAGGGGGAGAAGGCTACACCTTC
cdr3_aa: CASSLDNWAGGEGYTF

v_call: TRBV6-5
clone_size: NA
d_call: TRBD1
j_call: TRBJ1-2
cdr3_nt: TGTGCCAGCAGTCCTTATGGGCAGGGGGACTATGGCTACACCTTC
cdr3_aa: CASSPYGQGDYGYTF

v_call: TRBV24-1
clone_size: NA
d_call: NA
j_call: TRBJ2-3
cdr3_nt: TGTGCCACCAGTACCTCGGTCCTTGATACGCAGTATTTT
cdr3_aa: CATSTSVLDTQYF

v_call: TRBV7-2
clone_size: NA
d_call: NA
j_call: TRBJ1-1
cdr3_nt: TGTGCCAGCAGCTTATTTGGGTTCGAAGCTTTCTTT
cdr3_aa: CASSLFGFEAFF

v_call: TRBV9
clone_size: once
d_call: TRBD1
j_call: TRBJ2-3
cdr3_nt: TGTGCCAGCAGCGCGTCAGGGGGCAAGGGGGCAGATACGCAGTATTTT
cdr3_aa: CASSASGGKGADTQYF

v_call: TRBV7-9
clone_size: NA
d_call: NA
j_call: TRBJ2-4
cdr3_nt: TGTGCCAGCAGCAAATTAGGTGACAGCAAAAACATTCAGTACTTC
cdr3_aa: CASSKLGDSKNIQYF

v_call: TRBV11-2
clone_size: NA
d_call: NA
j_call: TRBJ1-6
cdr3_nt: TGTGCCAGCAGCTTAGGGCGGTCACCCCTCCACTTT
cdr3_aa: CASSLGRSPLHF

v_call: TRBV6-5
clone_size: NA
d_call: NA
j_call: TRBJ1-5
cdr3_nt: TGTGCCAGCAGAGTGACAGGCGATCAGCCCCAGCATTTT
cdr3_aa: CASRVTGDQPQHF

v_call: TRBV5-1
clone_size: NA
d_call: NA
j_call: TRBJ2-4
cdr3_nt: TGCGCCAGCAGCCCAGGGGAGGCCGTAAACATTCAGTACTTC
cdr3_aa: CASSPGEAVNIQYF

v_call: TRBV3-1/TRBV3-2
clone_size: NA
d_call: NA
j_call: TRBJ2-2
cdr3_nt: TGTGCCAGCACCTCCCGGGGAGGCGGGGAGCTGTTTTTT
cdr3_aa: CASTSRGGGELFF

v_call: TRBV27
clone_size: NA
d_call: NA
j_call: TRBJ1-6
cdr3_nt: TGTGCCAGCAGTTTCCGGGAACGGATTTCACCCCTCCACTTT
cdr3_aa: CASSFRERISPLHF

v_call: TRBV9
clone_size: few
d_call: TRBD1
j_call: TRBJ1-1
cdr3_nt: TGTGCCAGCAGCGTAGCGAGTCAGGGGGCGAGCACTGAAGCTTTCTTT
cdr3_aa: CASSVASQGASTEAFF

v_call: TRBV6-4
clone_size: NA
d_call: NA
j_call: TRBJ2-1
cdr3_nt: TGTGCCAGCAGTGATCCCCAGGATGAGCAGTTCTTC
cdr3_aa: CASSDPQDEQFF

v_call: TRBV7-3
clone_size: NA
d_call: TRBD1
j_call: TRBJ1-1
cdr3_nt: TGTGCCAGCAGCCCGACCTCAGACAGGGGTGGAGGCACTGAAGCTTTCTTT
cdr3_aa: CASSPTSDRGGGTEAFF

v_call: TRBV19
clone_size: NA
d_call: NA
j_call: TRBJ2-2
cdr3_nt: TGTGCCAGTAGTATCGGTTCTGTACAGTCCGGGGAGCTGTTTTTT
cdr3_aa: CASSIGSVQSGELFF

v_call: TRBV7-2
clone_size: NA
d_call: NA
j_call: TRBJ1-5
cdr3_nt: TGTGCCAGCAGCTTATTTAGCAATCAGCCCCAGCATTTT
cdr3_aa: CASSLFSNQPQHF

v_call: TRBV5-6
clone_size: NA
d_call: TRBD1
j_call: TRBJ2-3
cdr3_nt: TGTGCCAGCGGCCCCGGGACAGAGTCAGATACGCAGTATTTT
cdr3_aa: CASGPGTESDTQYF

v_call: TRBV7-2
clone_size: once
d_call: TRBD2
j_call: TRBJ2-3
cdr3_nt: TGTGCCAGCAGCTTAGATCTAGCGGCTAGCACAGATACGCAGTATTTT
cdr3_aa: CASSLDLAASTDTQYF

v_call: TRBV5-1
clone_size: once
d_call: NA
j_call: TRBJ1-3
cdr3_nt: TGCGCCAGCAGCTTGGTTTTGGGGGCTGGAAACACCATATATTTT
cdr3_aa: CASSLVLGAGNTIYF

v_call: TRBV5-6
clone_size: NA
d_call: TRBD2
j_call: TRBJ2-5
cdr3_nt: TGTGCCAGCAGCTTCGGGAGGGTTCGAGAGACCCAGTACTTC
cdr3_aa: CASSFGRVRETQYF

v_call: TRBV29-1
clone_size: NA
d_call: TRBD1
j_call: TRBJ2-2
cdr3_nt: TGCAGCGCCGGTGGGACAGGCAACACCGGGGAGCTGTTTTTT
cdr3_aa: CSAGGTGNTGELFF